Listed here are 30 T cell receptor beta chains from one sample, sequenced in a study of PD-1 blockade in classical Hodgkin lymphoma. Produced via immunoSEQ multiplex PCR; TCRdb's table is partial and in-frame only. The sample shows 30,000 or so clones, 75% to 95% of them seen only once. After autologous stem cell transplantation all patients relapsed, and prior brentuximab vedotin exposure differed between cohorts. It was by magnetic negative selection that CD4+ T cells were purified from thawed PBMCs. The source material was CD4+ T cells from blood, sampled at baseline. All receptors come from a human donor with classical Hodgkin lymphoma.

CDR3 amino acids: CASSLRTSGGFTDTQYF. CDR3 coding DNA: TGCGCCAGCAGCCTAAGGACTAGCGGGGGTTTCACAGATACGCAGTATTTT. This rearrangement joins TRBV4-1 to TRBJ2-3, with 13 bases aligning to TRBD2. After removal of 4 bases from V and 2 bases from J, the junction contained 6 bases not matched to a gene. The V gene's germline CDR1 is MGHRA and CDR2 YSYEKL. The CDR3 sequence is 17 residues long.

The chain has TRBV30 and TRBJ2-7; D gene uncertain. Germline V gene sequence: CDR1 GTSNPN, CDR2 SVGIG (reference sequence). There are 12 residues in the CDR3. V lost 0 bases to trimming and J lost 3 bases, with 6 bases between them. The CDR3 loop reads CAWSVAGYEQYF. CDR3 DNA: TGTGCCTGGAGTGTAGCAGGCTACGAGCAGTACTTC.

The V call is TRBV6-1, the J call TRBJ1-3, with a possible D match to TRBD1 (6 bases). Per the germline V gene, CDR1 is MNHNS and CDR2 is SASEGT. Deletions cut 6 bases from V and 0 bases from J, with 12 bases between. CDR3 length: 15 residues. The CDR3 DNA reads TGTGCCAGCAGCCTTAAGGGGGTCTCTGGAAACACCATATATTTT. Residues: CASSLKGVSGNTIYF.

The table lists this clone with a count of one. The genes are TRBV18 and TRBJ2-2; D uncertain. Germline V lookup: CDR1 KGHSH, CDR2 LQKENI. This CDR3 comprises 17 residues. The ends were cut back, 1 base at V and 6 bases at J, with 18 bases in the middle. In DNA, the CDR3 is TGTGCCAGCTCACCACGAACTGCCACCCAGTCGGCCGGGGAGCTGTTTTTT. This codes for CASSPRTATQSAGELFF.

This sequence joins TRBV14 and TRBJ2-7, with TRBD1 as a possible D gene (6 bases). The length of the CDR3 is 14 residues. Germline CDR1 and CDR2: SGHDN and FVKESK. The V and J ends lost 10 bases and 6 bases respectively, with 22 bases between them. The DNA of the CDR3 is TGTGCCACGAGACGGTTGGCAGGGGTGGGCGAGCAGTACTTC. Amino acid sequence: CATRRLAGVGEQYF.

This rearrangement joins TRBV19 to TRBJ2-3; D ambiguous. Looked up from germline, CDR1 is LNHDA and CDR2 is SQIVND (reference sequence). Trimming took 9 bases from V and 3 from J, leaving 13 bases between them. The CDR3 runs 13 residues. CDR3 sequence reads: CASKDQFTDTQYF. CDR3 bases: TGTGCCAGCAAAGATCAGTTTACAGATACGCAGTATTTT.

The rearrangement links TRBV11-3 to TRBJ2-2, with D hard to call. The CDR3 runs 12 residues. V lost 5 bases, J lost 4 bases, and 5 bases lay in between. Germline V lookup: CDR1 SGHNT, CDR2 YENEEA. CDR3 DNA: TGTGCCAGCAGCCCCCCCACCGGGGAGCTGTTTTTT. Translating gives CASSPPTGELFF.

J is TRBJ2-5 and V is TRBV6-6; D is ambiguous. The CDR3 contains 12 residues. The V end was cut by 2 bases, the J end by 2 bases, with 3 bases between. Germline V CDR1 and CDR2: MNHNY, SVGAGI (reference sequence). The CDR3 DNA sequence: TGTGCCAGCAGTTACCCACAAGAGACCCAGTACTTC. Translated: CASSYPQETQYF.

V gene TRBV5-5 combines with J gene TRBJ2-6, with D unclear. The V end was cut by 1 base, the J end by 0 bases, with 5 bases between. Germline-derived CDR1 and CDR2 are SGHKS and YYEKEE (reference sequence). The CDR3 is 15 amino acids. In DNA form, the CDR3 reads TGTGCCAGCAGCTTGAGCCTCTCTGGGGCCAACGTCCTGACTTTC. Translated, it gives CASSLSLSGANVLTF.

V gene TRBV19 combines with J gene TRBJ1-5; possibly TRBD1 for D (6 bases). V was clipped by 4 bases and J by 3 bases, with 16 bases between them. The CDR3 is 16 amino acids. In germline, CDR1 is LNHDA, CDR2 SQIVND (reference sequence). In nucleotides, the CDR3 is TGTGCCAGTAGTACTTGGACAGTTTCGGACAATCAGCCCCAGCATTTT. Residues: CASSTWTVSDNQPQHF.

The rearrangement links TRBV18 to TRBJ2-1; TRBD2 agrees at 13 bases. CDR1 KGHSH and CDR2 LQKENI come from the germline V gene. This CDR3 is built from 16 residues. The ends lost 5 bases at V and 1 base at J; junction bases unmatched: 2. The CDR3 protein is CASSTGLAGSYNEQFF. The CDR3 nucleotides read TGTGCCAGCTCAACGGGACTAGCGGGATCCTACAATGAGCAGTTCTTC.

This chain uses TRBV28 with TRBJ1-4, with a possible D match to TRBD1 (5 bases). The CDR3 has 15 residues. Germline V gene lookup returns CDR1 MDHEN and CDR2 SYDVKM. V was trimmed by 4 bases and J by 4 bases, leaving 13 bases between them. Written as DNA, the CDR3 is TGTGCCAGCAGTTCCGGGACGATGGGTAATGAAAAACTGTTTTTT. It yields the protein CASSSGTMGNEKLFF.

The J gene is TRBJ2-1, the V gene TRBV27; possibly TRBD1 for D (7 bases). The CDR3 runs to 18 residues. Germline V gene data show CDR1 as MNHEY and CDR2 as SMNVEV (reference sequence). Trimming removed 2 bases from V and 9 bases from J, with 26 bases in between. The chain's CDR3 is CASSLLAPLRGRAGEQFF. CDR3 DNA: TGTGCCAGCAGTTTACTAGCGCCGTTGAGGGGGCGTGCAGGTGAGCAGTTCTTC.

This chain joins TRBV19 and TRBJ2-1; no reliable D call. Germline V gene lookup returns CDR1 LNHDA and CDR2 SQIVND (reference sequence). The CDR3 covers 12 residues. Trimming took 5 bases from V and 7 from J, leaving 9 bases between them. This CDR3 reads CASSFLRNEQFF. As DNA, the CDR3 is TGTGCCAGTAGTTTCCTCAGAAATGAGCAGTTCTTC.

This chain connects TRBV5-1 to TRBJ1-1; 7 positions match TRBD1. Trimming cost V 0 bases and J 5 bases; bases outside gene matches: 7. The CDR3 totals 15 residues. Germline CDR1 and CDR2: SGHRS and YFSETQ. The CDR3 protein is CASSLGGGYGTEAFF. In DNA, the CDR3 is TGCGCCAGCAGCTTGGGAGGGGGCTACGGTACTGAAGCTTTCTTT.

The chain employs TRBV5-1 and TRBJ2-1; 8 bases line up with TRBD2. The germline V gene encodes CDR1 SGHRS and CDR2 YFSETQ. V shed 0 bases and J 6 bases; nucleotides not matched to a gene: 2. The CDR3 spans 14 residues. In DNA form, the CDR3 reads TGCGCCAGCAGCTTGGGACTAGCGCGCAATGAGCAGTTCTTC. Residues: CASSLGLARNEQFF.

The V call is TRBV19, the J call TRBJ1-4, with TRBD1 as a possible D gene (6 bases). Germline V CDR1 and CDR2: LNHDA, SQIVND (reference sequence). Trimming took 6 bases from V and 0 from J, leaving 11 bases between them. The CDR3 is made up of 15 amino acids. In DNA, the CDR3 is TGTGCCAGTAGGGTTCGGACAGCAACTAATGAAAAACTGTTTTTT. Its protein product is CASRVRTATNEKLFF.

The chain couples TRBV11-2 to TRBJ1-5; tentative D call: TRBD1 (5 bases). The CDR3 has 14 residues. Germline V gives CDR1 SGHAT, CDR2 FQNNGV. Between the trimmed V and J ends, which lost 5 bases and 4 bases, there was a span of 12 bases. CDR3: CASSIAGANQPQHF. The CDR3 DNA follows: TGTGCCAGCAGCATAGCCGGGGCTAATCAGCCCCAGCATTTT.

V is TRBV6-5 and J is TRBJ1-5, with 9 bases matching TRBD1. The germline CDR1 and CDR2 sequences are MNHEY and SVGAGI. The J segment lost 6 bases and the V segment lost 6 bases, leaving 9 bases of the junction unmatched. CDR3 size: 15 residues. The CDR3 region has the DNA TGTGCCAGCAGATTTACAGGGGGCACAGGTCAGCCCCAGCATTTT. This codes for CASRFTGGTGQPQHF.

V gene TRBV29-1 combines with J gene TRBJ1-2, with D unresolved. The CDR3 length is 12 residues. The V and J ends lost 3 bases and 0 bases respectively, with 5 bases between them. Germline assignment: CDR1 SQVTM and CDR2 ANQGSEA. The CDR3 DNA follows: TGCAGCGTTGAGAATTCTAACTATGGCTACACCTTC. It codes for CSVENSNYGYTF.

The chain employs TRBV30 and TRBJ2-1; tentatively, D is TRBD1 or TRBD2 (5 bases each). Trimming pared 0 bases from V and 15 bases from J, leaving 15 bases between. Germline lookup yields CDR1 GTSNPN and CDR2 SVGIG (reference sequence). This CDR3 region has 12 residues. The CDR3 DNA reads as TGTGCCTGGAGTGTACCTGGGGGTTGGCCGTTCTTC. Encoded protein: CAWSVPGGWPFF. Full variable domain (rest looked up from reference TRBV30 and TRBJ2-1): SQTIHQWPATLVQPVGSPLSLECTVEGTSNPNLYWYRQAAGRGLQLLFYSVGIGQISSEVPQNLSASRPQDRQFILSSKKLLLSDSGFYLCAWSVPGGWPFFGPGTRLTVL.

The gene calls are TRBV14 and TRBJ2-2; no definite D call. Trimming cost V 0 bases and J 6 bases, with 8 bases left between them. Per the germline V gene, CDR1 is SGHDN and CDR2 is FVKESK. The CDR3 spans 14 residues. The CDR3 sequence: CASSQDGGPGELFF. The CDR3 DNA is TGTGCCAGCAGCCAAGACGGCGGACCCGGGGAGCTGTTTTTT.

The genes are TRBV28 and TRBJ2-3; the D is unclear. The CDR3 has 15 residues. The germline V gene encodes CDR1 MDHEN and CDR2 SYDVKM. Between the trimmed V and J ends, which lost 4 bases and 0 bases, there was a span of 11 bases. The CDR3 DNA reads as TGTGCCAGCAGTTCTCCGACGGGTAGCACAGATACGCAGTATTTT. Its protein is CASSSPTGSTDTQYF.

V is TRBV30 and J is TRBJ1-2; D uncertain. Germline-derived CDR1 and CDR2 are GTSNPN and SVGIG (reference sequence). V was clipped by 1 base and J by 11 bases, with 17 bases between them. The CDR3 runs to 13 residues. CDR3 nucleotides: TGTGCCTGGAGTGGGGGAACCAAGATACGATACACCTTC. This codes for CAWSGGTKIRYTF.

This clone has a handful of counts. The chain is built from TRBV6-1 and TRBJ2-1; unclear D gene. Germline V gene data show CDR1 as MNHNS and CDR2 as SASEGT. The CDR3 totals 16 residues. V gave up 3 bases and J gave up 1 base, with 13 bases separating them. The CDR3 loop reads CASSDGSIISYNEQFF. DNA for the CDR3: TGTGCCAGCAGTGATGGGTCGATAATTTCCTACAATGAGCAGTTCTTC.

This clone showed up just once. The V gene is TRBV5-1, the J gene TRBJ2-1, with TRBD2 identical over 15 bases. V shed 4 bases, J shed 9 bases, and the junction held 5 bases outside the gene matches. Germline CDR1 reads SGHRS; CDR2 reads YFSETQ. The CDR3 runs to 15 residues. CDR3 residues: CASSAGLAGGPEQFF. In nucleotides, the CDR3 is TGCGCCAGCAGCGCGGGACTAGCGGGAGGCCCTGAGCAGTTCTTC.

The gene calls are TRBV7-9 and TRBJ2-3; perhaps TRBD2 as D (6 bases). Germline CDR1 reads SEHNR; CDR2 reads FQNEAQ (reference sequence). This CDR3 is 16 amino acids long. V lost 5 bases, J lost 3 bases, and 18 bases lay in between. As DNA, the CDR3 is TGTGCCAGCAGCGTGGAGGGGCCCCTTCGGACAGATACGCAGTATTTT. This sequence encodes CASSVEGPLRTDTQYF.

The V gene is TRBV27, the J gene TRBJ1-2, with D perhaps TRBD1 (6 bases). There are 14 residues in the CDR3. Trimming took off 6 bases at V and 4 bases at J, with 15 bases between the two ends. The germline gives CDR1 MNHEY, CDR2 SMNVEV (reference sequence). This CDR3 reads CASREAGGGYGYTF. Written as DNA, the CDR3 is TGTGCCAGCAGAGAGGCAGGAGGGGGCTATGGCTACACCTTC.

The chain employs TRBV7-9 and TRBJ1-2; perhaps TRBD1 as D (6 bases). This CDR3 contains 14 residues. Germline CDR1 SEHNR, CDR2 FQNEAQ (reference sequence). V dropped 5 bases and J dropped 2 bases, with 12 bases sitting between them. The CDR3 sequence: CASSPGTTNYGYTF. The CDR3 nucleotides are TGTGCCAGCAGCCCCGGGACAACCAACTATGGCTACACCTTC.

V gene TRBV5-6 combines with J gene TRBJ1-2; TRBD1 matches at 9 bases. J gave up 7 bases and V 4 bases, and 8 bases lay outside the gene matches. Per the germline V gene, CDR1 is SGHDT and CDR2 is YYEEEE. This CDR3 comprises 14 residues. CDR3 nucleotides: TGTGCCAGCAGCGGGACAGGGAGAAAAGCTGGCTACACCTTC. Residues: CASSGTGRKAGYTF.